This TCR beta chain was retrieved from a study of blood T cell repertoires in COVID-19. On the study more broadly: The study drew acute and convalescent COVID-19 samples from the United States, Italy and Spain. From T cells, B-cell-depleted T cells, or PBMCs came the material, which was cDNA or gDNA.

In the authors' workflow: Estimated nucleated cell counts came from reference gene primer amplification. Measured with immunoSEQ multiplex PCR; TCRdb has only the in-frame clones, and not every one. V and J calls and clone size are as listed in that table; D and trimming were resolved from the DNA. The sample includes around 380,000 clones, 70% to 85% of them seen just once. Germline V gene sequence: CDR1 MNHEY, CDR2 SVGAGI. The V end lost 0 bases, the J end lost 4 bases, and 16 bases lay between the germline ends. This CDR3 is built from 16 residues. This clone was recorded a few times. The sample was peripheral blood. The clonotype originates from a human donor with acute or convalescent COVID-19. The donor label of this sample is uncertain. This rearrangement joins TRBV6-5 to TRBJ2-7; D might be TRBD2 (7 bases). The CDR3 is CASSYSKGEGLYEQYF. The DNA for the CDR3 is TGTGCCAGCAGTTACTCGAAGGGGGAGGGCCTTTACGAGCAGTACTTC.